This T cell receptor beta chain comes out of a study of T cell repertoires in aging, cancer and after chemotherapy. About the research overall: Six age groups, ranging from 30 or younger to 70 or older, included the donors.

By proportion, this clonotype is medium-sized (0.01 to 0.1%). TCR beta rearrangements were amplified from peripheral blood genomic DNA. A mixed TRB-A/B primer pool amplified rearranged TRB by multiplex touch-down PCR. TCRdb analysed the multiplex PCR reads with MiXCR anew, one entry per CDR3 protein. The sample has around 3,200 distinct CDR3 sequences; about a fifth are singletons. J gave up 3 bases and V 1 base, and 2 bases lay outside the gene matches. The CDR3 runs 15 residues. The genes are TRBV12-3 or TRBV12-4 and TRBJ2-3; 9 bases line up with TRBD2. The clonotype originates from a human donor with a blood cancer. Sequencing used blood. Here the CDR3 DNA reads TGTGCCAGCAGTTTAGAGCGGGGGGAAACAGATACGCAGTATTTT. Amino acid sequence: CASSLERGETDTQYF.